Listed below are T cell receptor beta chains from one sample, sequenced in a study of T cells after yellow fever vaccination. One entry per CDR3 protein results from TCRdb running MiXCR on the 5' RACE reads. The repertoire holds a few hundred thousand distinct CDR3 sequences, with 18% as singletons. Source: PBMCs, taken before the yellow fever booster vaccination. Receptors originate from a man aged 18-30 years who received the YFV17D yellow fever vaccine. CDR3s include the opening cysteine and the closing phenylalanine or tryptophan. Fields, in order: J gene, V gene, clone size, D gene, CDR3 protein. The D gene is left open where the match is weak. Size values are once, few and many counts, or a class for expanded clones, and some rows have none.

>TRBJ2-1|TRBV7-9|.|.
CASSLSPGSYNEQFF
>TRBJ2-5|TRBV12-3/TRBV12-4|.|TRBD1
CASIGQAQETQYF
>TRBJ2-2|TRBV9|few|TRBD1
CASSQGGPFGGELFF
>TRBJ2-5|TRBV6-2/TRBV6-3|few|.
CASSYSIQLLETQYF
>TRBJ1-2|TRBV4-3|.|TRBD1
CASSQMESRDRGHEAF
>TRBJ2-3|TRBV7-2|.|.
CASSLSPGAGTDTQYF
>TRBJ1-4|TRBV12-3/TRBV12-4|.|.
CASSQDATNEKLFF
>TRBJ1-3|TRBV12-3/TRBV12-4|.|.
CASSLQGTVGNTIYF
>TRBJ1-6|TRBV6-6|few|.
CASTSPGEGPSPLHF
>TRBJ1-2|TRBV6-5|.|TRBD1
CASRNTDRAHGYTF
>TRBJ2-3|TRBV20-1|few|TRBD2
CSALAGASTDTQYF
>TRBJ2-5|TRBV18|.|TRBD2
CASYDAGGEETQYF
>TRBJ2-7|TRBV13|.|TRBD1
CASSSGQEPLTRYEQYF
>TRBJ1-2|TRBV7-8|few|.
CASSLVRGNYGYTF
>TRBJ2-5|TRBV27|.|TRBD2
CASSSRREGKETQYF
>TRBJ2-7|TRBV5-1|few|TRBD1
CASSLGQGGEQYF
>TRBJ1-2|TRBV10-3|few|.
CAISGEGSPYGYTF
>TRBJ2-7|TRBV20-1|few|.
CSARDRESVSYEQYF
>TRBJ2-3|TRBV5-1|.|TRBD1
CASSVMTGAADTQYF
>TRBJ2-7|TRBV6-5|.|.
CASSYIQDGEQYF
>TRBJ2-3|TRBV6-5|few|.
CASSYSPLTDTQYF
>TRBJ1-3|TRBV4-3|.|.
CASSQETAPTGPRNTIYF
>TRBJ2-4|TRBV20-1|few|TRBD1
CSARVGGTGLGGIQYF
>TRBJ2-7|TRBV6-1|.|.
CASNSRITEQYF
>TRBJ2-6|TRBV5-1|.|TRBD2
CASSLSGGTSGANVLTF
>TRBJ2-2|TRBV24-1|few|.
CATSRDIPINTGELFF
>TRBJ2-1|TRBV9|few|.
CASSVEGGRSYNEQFF
>TRBJ2-5|TRBV5-1|many|.
CASSMDGSRGETQYF
>TRBJ2-3|TRBV24-1|few|TRBD2
CATSDPAGESTDTQYF
>TRBJ2-2|TRBV29-1|.|.
CSVDKTGELFF
>TRBJ2-3|TRBV20-1|.|TRBD2
CSARLGTSGGIWSTDTQYF
>TRBJ2-2|TRBV7-3|few|TRBD2
CASSPTLGSGGTGELFF
>TRBJ2-2|TRBV11-2|few|.
CASSPAPGTSYTGELFF
>TRBJ2-7|TRBV2|.|.
CASKSGANSYEQYF
>TRBJ2-3|TRBV6-5|.|TRBD1
CASRDRRASTDTQYF
>TRBJ2-1|TRBV5-4|few|.
CASSSDGSGYNEQFF
>TRBJ2-2|TRBV25-1|.|.
CASSEYAWTGTGELFF
>TRBJ2-5|TRBV20-1|.|.
CSAFWSTETQYF
>TRBJ2-7|TRBV6-2/TRBV6-3|few|.
CASSYNPGTDVSYEQYF
>TRBJ2-3|TRBV5-1|many|TRBD2
CASSLAMAGGTDTQYF
>TRBJ2-5|TRBV7-9|few|.
CASSQDWDQETQYF
>TRBJ2-5|TRBV5-1|few|.
CASSSTPLETQYF
>TRBJ2-7|TRBV27|.|.
CASSPHPPTVQYF
>TRBJ1-6|TRBV7-2|few|.
CASSLPETSNSPLHF
>TRBJ1-6|TRBV7-8|.|TRBD1
CATTGQGGSPLHF
>TRBJ1-2|TRBV4-2|few|TRBD1
CASSQAQNRRDRDHYHYGYTF
>TRBJ1-3|TRBV3-1|few|.
CASSQAGNTIYF
>TRBJ2-6|TRBV4-3|many|.
CASSQAARASGANVLTF
>TRBJ2-2|TRBV5-1|once|TRBD1
CASSLGQGAVGELFF
>TRBJ1-2|TRBV12-3/TRBV12-4|.|TRBD1
CASRSYRGRRDYGYTF